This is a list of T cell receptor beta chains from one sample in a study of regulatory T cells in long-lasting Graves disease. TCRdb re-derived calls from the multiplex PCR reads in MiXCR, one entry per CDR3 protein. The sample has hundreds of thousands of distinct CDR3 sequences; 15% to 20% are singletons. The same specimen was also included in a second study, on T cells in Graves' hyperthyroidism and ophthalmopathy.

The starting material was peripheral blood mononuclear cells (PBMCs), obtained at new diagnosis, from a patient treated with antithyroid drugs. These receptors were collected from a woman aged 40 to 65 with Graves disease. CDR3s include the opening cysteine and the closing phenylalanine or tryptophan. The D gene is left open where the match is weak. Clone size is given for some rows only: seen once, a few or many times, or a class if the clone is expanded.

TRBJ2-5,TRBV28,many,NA,TGTGCCAGCAGTCCCCATGCAGGGATAGAGACCCAGTACTTC,CASSPHAGIETQYF
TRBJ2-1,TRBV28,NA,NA,TGTGCCAGCAGTTTGAGAAGAGGGGTAGGTGAGCAGTTCTTC,CASSLRRGVGEQFF
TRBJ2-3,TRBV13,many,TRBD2,TGTGCCAGCAGTCCGACTAGCGGGGCGCAGTATTTT,CASSPTSGAQYF
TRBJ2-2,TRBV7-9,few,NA,TGTGCCAGCAGCTTAGTGGCAGGGAGCGACACCGGGGAGCTGTTTTTT,CASSLVAGSDTGELFF
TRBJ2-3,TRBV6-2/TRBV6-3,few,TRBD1,TGTGCCAGCAGTAGAAACAGGGGCCTTGTAATGGATACGCAGTATTTT,CASSRNRGLVMDTQYF
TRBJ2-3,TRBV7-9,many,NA,TGTGCCGCCCACCACCGGGATACGCAGTATTTT,CAAHHRDTQYF
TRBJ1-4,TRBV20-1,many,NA,TGCAGTGCTAGGGATGGGAAGGGGCATGAAAAACTGTTTTTT,CSARDGKGHEKLFF
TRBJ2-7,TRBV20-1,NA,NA,TGCAGTGCTAGGGACAGTGGATACGAGCAGTACTTC,CSARDSGYEQYF
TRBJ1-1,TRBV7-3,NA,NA,TGTGCCAGCAGCCGAGGAGCTGGCCGCACTGAAGCTTTCTTT,CASSRGAGRTEAFF
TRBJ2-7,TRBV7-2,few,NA,TGTGCCAGCAGCTTAAGGGGCGGGATCTCCTACGAGCAGTACTTC,CASSLRGGISYEQYF
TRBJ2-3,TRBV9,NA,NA,TGTGCCAGCAGCGTAGCTGGAGCTCCCACAGATACGCAGTATTTT,CASSVAGAPTDTQYF
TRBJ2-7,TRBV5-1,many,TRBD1,TGCGCCAGCAGCGAACAGGGGACAGGCTGGTACGAGCAGTACTTC,CASSEQGTGWYEQYF
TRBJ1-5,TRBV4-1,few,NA,TGCGCCAGCAGCCCCGAAGGTGGGGGTTCGTATCAGCCCCAGCATTTT,CASSPEGGGSYQPQHF
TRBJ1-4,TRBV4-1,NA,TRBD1,TGCGCCAGCAGCCAACGGGTGGGGACAGAGAATGAAAAACTGTTTTTT,CASSQRVGTENEKLFF
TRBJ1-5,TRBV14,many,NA,TGTGCCAGCAGCCAAGGGGGAAGACAGCCCCAGCATTTT,CASSQGGRQPQHF